This record looks at one T cell receptor (beta chain) sequence and its context. The data derive from a study of blood T cell repertoires in COVID-19. For the study at large: Nucleic acid was either cDNA or gDNA, and it came from T cells, B-cell-depleted T cells, or PBMCs.

Clones were sequenced by immunoSEQ multiplex PCR, and TCRdb holds only the in-frame ones, with some missing. The table records 190,000 or so clones, about 81% of them present only once. In Seattle, patients joined the study during active infection and were tracked longitudinally. The V and J ends lost 2 bases and 5 bases respectively, with 9 bases between them. CDR1 is MNHNS, CDR2 SASEGT, per germline. The CDR3 has 13 amino acids. Sequenced sample: peripheral blood. This chain uses TRBV6-1 with TRBJ2-5; tentative D call: TRBD2 (5 bases). The source is an elderly woman with COVID-19, enrolled during active disease. CDR3 bases: TGTGCCAGCAGTGAATTCCGAGGGGAGACCCAGTACTTC. It encodes CASSEFRGETQYF.